This T cell receptor (beta chain) emerged from a study of blood T cell repertoires in COVID-19 (dated by TCRdb to between 2020 and 2021). In terms of the full investigation: Collaborator samples came from the United States, Italy and Spain and covered acute and convalescent phases of COVID-19. The prospective study material was composed of cDNA or gDNA derived from T cells, B-cell-depleted T cells, or PBMCs. Nearly every sample came with metadata listing a de-identified subject ID, COVID-19 status, age in years and sex. Subjects who had been exposed to COVID-19, were actively infected with it, or had recovered from it provided the deeply sampled blood TCRbeta repertoires that made up the dataset. Samples were obtained from the ongoing ImmuneRACE study (first 160 participants) and from roughly 1,300 subjects provided by 6 global collaborators. The repertoires were released in a freely available public database intended as a resource for research on the immune response to SARS-CoV-2. Where HLA class I and class II types were available, the types were taken from metadata supplied by the sample provider, not from assay-based typing.

Concerning this clone itself: Its binding antigen is unknown. Per-base qualities were not stored, and no clone one base away is much larger.

TCRbeta CDR3 regions were amplified from genomic DNA by means of the immunoSEQ Assay, a bias-controlled multiplex PCR. As for the authors' bioinformatics: Nucleated cell counts per sample were estimated from amplification of reference gene primers within the assay. To quantify the absolute abundance of each unique TCRbeta CDR3 rearrangement, sequence reads were collapsed and filtered. For each sample, productive Simpson clonality was calculated as the square root of Simpson's diversity index over productive rearrangements. Not all clones reach the TCRdb copy of this immuneACCESS table, which keeps in-frame sequences only. Checked studies attribute under half of the gap to unresolved V genes and leave the rest unexplained. V and J calls and clone size are as listed in that table; D and trimming were resolved from the DNA. The table for this sample lists 150,000 to 200,000 clones; approximately 89% of them were counted only once. Of the sample, around 7.5% is held by the ten largest clones.

CDR1 and CDR2 are drawn from the germline V gene: SQVTM, ANQGSEA. Trimming takes 4 bases off V and 4 bases off J; junction bases not matched to a gene: 1. The CDR3 goes from the cysteine to the phenylalanine over 13 residues. Of all the DNA, just the CDR3 is kept, 39 bases in frame from base 1. Each collaborating institution followed its own protocols to collect whole blood in K2EDTA tubes. For TCRbeta analysis, collaborators shipped samples as frozen whole blood, isolated PBMCs, or DNA extracted from either of those sample types. The study at large found these results: The amount of clinical and demographic metadata varied by source and participant and was provided uncurated.

The specimen was peripheral blood. The clonotype comes from a woman aged 55-70 years with acute or convalescent COVID-19. The chain is encoded by TRBV29-1 joined to TRBJ2-1; 10 middle bases align to TRBD1. Read as DNA, the sequence is TGCAGCGTTGGGACAGGGGGGTACAATGAGCAGTTCTTC. Its translation is CSVGTGGYNEQFF.